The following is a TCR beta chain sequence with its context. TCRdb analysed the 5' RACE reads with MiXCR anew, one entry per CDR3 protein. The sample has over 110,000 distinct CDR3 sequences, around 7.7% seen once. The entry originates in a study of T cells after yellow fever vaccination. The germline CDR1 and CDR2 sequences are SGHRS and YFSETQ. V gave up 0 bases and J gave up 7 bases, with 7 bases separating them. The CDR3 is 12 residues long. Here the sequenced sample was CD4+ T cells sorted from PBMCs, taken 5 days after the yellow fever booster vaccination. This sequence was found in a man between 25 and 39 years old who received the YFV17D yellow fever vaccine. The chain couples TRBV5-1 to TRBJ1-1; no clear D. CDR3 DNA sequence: TGCGCCAGCAGCTTGGACGGGAATGAAGCTTTCTTT. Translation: CASSLDGNEAFF. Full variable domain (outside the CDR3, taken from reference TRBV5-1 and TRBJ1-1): KAGVTQTPRYLIKTRGQQVTLSCSPISGHRSVSWYQQTPGQGLQFLFEYFSETQRNKGNFPGRFSGRQFSNSRSEMNVSTLELGDSALYLCASSLDGNEAFFGQGTRLTVV.